A single sample is the source of the 23 T cell receptor beta chains below, sequenced in a study of identical twins. TCRdb ran MiXCR on the 5' RACE reads and lists one entry per CDR3 protein. The sample includes 450,000 to 500,000 distinct CDR3 sequences, around 15% of them seen just once. These data are also associated with another study on yellow fever vaccine responses in identical twins.

Sequencing input: CD4+ T cells sorted from blood. The receptors derive from a woman aged 18-29 years in good health.

Here the CDR3 DNA reads TGCAGTGCTAACCTAATCTCCGCCTACGAGCAGTACTTC. This sequence encodes CSANLISAYEQYF. The gene calls are TRBV20-1 and TRBJ2-7; D gene ambiguous. With 4 bases removed from V and 2 bases from J, the gap between germline ends came to 12 bases. The CDR3 covers 13 residues. CDR1 and CDR2 (germline): DFQATT, SNEGSKA (reference sequence).

This sequence joins TRBV6-2 or TRBV6-3 and TRBJ2-7; D is perhaps TRBD2 (5 bases). V lost 4 bases, J lost 0 bases, and 13 bases lay in between. The CDR3 spans 15 residues. Germline loops: CDR1 MNHEY, CDR2 SVGEGT. CDR3 amino acids: CASSSSDSYSYEQYF. DNA of the CDR3: TGTGCCAGCAGTTCCTCGGACTCTTACTCCTACGAGCAGTACTTC.

There are many counts of this clonotype. This rearrangement joins TRBV5-1 to TRBJ2-1; no definite D call. There are 15 residues in the CDR3. Trimming removed 4 bases at V and 6 bases at J, with 17 bases between. The germline V gene has CDR1 SGHRS and CDR2 YFSETQ. CDR3 residues: CASSPGLQILNEQFF. The CDR3 nucleotides are TGCGCCAGCAGCCCGGGCCTCCAAATTCTCAATGAGCAGTTCTTC. The complete variable domain, with remaining parts taken from reference TRBV5-1 and TRBJ2-1, reads KAGVTQTPRYLIKTRGQQVTLSCSPISGHRSVSWYQQTPGQGLQFLFEYFSETQRNKGNFPGRFSGRQFSNSRSEMNVSTLELGDSALYLCASSPGLQILNEQFFGPGTRLTVL.

The chain recombines TRBV5-6 with TRBJ2-6; D is perhaps TRBD1 or TRBD2 (6 bases each). The V gene lost 3 bases and the J gene lost 3 bases, with 10 bases spanning the gap. The CDR3 spans 15 residues. CDR1 SGHDT and CDR2 YYEEEE come from the germline V gene. CDR3 in amino acids: CASSWGARGANVLTF. The CDR3 DNA follows: TGTGCCAGCAGCTGGGGGGCGCGTGGGGCCAACGTCCTGACTTTC.

This clonotype was counted at least ten times. This rearrangement joins TRBV20-1 to TRBJ2-3; no definite D call. The V and J ends lost 5 bases and 1 base respectively, with 4 bases between them. The CDR3 extends over 11 amino acids. Germline V CDR1 and CDR2: DFQATT, SNEGSKA (reference sequence). Here the CDR3 reads CSAGGTDTQYF. In DNA, the CDR3 is TGCAGTGCTGGGGGCACAGATACGCAGTATTTT.

The chain recombines TRBV4-2 with TRBJ2-1; TRBD2 might be the D (5 bases). This CDR3 region has 16 residues. Trimming cost V 4 bases and J 6 bases, with 19 bases left between them. Germline CDR1 and CDR2: LGHNA and YNFKEQ. CDR3 sequence (DNA): TGTGCCAGCAGCCGGGAGCCGGGCACTTTCCCCAATGAGCAGTTCTTC. Translation: CASSREPGTFPNEQFF.

The chain employs TRBV28 and TRBJ2-1; D is unresolved. CDR3 length equals 11 residues. V was pared by 7 bases and J by 9 bases, with 10 bases between. Germline-derived CDR1 and CDR2 are MDHEN and SYDVKM. CDR3 nucleotides: TGTGCCAGCATCTCCGATAGTGAGCAGTTCTTC. Translated, it gives CASISDSEQFF.

This clonotype was counted ten times or more. The chain joins TRBV5-1 to TRBJ2-3, with D unclear. Germline V lookup: CDR1 SGHRS, CDR2 YFSETQ. V was clipped by 5 bases and J by 0 bases, with 13 bases between them. The CDR3 extends over 15 amino acids. The CDR3 loop is CASRADGTSTDTQYF. CDR3 bases: TGCGCCAGCAGGGCGGACGGTACTAGCACAGATACGCAGTATTTT.

This chain links TRBV27 with TRBJ1-4; 8 nucleotides align to TRBD1. With V trimmed by 8 bases and J by 7 bases, 9 bases remained unmatched. This CDR3 spans 14 amino acids. CDR1 is MNHEY and CDR2 is SMNVEV in the germline V gene (reference sequence). The CDR3 here is CASSDRGWGEKLFF. In nucleotides, the CDR3 is TGTGCCAGCTCAGACAGGGGTTGGGGTGAAAAACTGTTTTTT.

This clonotype was seen ten or more times. The J gene is TRBJ2-1, the V gene TRBV4-1; TRBD2 matches 9 bases. Losses at the gene ends were 0 bases for V and 6 bases for J; bases not matched to a gene: 3. This CDR3 comprises 15 residues. Germline V gives CDR1 MGHRA, CDR2 YSYEKL. The CDR3 sequence is CASSQEGAGGNEQFF. CDR3 DNA sequence: TGCGCCAGCAGCCAAGAGGGAGCGGGAGGCAATGAGCAGTTCTTC.

This clonotype was recorded at least ten times. The chain links TRBV2 to TRBJ2-7; D might be TRBD1 (6 bases). The CDR3 spans 12 residues. Germline values: CDR1 SNHLY, CDR2 FYNNEI. The V and J ends lost 7 bases and 4 bases respectively, with 11 bases between them. This chain's CDR3 is CASIQRGYEQYF. The CDR3 DNA reads as TGTGCCAGCATTCAGAGGGGGTACGAGCAGTACTTC.

This clonotype was observed many times. The V call is TRBV28, the J call TRBJ2-7, with unresolved D. V was shortened by 5 bases and J by 0 bases, with 11 bases between the two germline ends. Germline V gene data show CDR1 as MDHEN and CDR2 as SYDVKM. This CDR3 region has 14 residues. CDR3 sequence (DNA): TGTGCCAGCAGTCCCGCTGGCCTCTCCTACGAGCAGTACTTC. Its protein is CASSPAGLSYEQYF.

This chain joins TRBV13 and TRBJ2-7; D is unclear. The germline CDR1 and CDR2 sequences are PRHDT and FYEKMQ (reference sequence). V dropped 5 bases and J dropped 3 bases, with 17 bases sitting between them. CDR3 size: 15 residues. The CDR3 protein is CASSQVGNSRYEQYF. The CDR3 bases are TGTGCCAGCAGCCAAGTCGGAAACTCGCGCTACGAGCAGTACTTC.

This clonotype was recorded many times. The chain has TRBV20-1 and TRBJ2-7; TRBD1 matches 10 bases. V gave up 1 base and J gave up 2 bases; unmatched junction bases: 5. The CDR3 is 15 amino acids. Looked up from germline, CDR1 is DFQATT and CDR2 is SNEGSKA (reference sequence). The CDR3 bases are TGCAGTGCTAGAGCAGGGACAGGGGCAACCTACGAGCAGTACTTC. This encodes CSARAGTGATYEQYF.

This clonotype was picked up a small number of times. The chain combines TRBV7-9 with TRBJ2-5; 9 positions agree with TRBD2. The V gene's germline CDR1 is SEHNR and CDR2 FQNEAQ (reference sequence). The CDR3 extends over 17 amino acids. The V gene end was trimmed by 4 bases and the J gene end by 1 base; junction bases not matched to a gene: 10. Here the CDR3 reads CASSSVRAAGGQETQYF. The DNA for the CDR3 is TGTGCCAGCAGCTCCGTGAGGGCAGCGGGGGGCCAAGAGACCCAGTACTTC.

This clonotype appeared many times. This chain connects TRBV15 to TRBJ2-1, with TRBD1 matching 7 bases. Losses at the gene ends were 3 bases for V and 1 base for J; bases not matched to a gene: 3. Germline CDR1 and CDR2: LNHNV and YYDKDF (reference sequence). The CDR3 has 15 amino acids. CDR3 DNA: TGTGCCACCAGCAGCCCCAGGGGGTCCTACAATGAGCAGTTCTTC. The encoded protein is CATSSPRGSYNEQFF.

This clonotype has a handful of counts. The gene calls are TRBV7-3 and TRBJ2-3; 8 bases are shared with TRBD1. Germline V gene lookup returns CDR1 SGHTA and CDR2 FQGTGA. The V and J ends lost 3 bases and 5 bases, in that order; junction bases with no gene match: 13. This CDR3 has 17 residues. The CDR3 DNA follows: TGTGCCAGCAGCTTGACAGGGGTGGGGCTTTCCGGAGATACGCAGTATTTT. This translates into CASSLTGVGLSGDTQYF. Complete variable domain (other parts from reference TRBV7-3 and TRBJ2-3): GAGVSQTPSNKVTEKGKYVELRCDPISGHTALYWYRQSLGQGPEFLIYFQGTGAADDSGLPNDRFFAVRPEGSVSTLKIQRTERGDSAVYLCASSLTGVGLSGDTQYFGPGTRLTVL.

In this sample, this clonotype turned up a few times. The chain joins TRBV3-1 to TRBJ2-3; a possible D gene is TRBD2 (6 bases). The CDR3 runs to 14 residues. Germline V lookup: CDR1 LGHDT, CDR2 YNNKEL (reference sequence). V was trimmed by 1 base and J by 6 bases, leaving 11 bases between them. The CDR3 sequence is CASSQVGRGDTQYF. CDR3 DNA sequence: TGTGCCAGCAGCCAAGTTGGCCGGGGGGATACGCAGTATTTT.

This clonotype was seen a handful of times. The CDR3 DNA follows: TGTGCCAGCAGTGCAGGCGGGGGGGATTACAATGAGCAGTTCTTC. This translates into CASSAGGGDYNEQFF. The chain combines TRBV2 with TRBJ2-1; 9 bases are a match to TRBD2. Unmatched junction bases numbered 5, after V lost 4 bases and J lost 4 bases. Looked up from germline, CDR1 is SNHLY and CDR2 is FYNNEI. This CDR3 has 15 residues.

The rearrangement links TRBV7-9 to TRBJ2-5; D is undetermined. CDR3 length: 12 amino acids. Germline CDR1 is SEHNR and CDR2 is FQNEAQ (reference sequence). Trimming cost V 2 bases and J 2 bases, with 3 bases left between them. CDR3 in amino acids: CASSLKQETQYF. The CDR3 nucleotides read TGTGCCAGCAGCTTAAAACAAGAGACCCAGTACTTC.

This rearrangement joins TRBV10-3 to TRBJ1-4; D gene ambiguous. CDR3 size: 13 residues. V lost 4 bases and J 8 bases, leaving 11 bases between the germline ends. Germline values: CDR1 ENHRY, CDR2 SYGVKD. CDR3 protein: CAISALEGEKLFF. The CDR3, as DNA: TGTGCCATCAGTGCCCTGGAGGGAGAAAAACTGTTTTTT.

The chain recombines TRBV5-1 with TRBJ2-1; no clear D gene. Per the germline V gene, CDR1 is SGHRS and CDR2 is YFSETQ. The CDR3 contains 18 residues. Between the trimmed V and J ends, which lost 0 bases and 2 bases, there was a span of 18 bases. This chain's CDR3 is CASSLAKGLPSAYNEQFF. In DNA form, the CDR3 reads TGCGCCAGCAGCTTGGCCAAAGGGCTTCCTTCTGCCTACAATGAGCAGTTCTTC.

The V gene is TRBV24-1, the J gene TRBJ2-5; 9 positions match TRBD1. Per the germline V gene, CDR1 is KGHDR and CDR2 is SFDVKD. V gave up 4 bases and J gave up 2 bases; unmatched junction bases: 10. CDR3 length: 17 residues. The CDR3 loop reads CATSEPRPGQGQETQYF. For the CDR3, the DNA is TGTGCCACCAGTGAGCCAAGACCGGGACAGGGTCAAGAGACCCAGTACTTC.